This paragraph covers one TCR beta chain sequence. Its target is unknown. The source of the sample is a study of blood T cells in healthy people across ages. This CDR3 region has 18 residues. Germline V CDR1 and CDR2: SGHDN, FVKESK. With V trimmed by 4 bases and J by 2 bases, 8 bases remained unmatched. Study-level findings and limits: Diversity of TCR beta correlated strongly with naive T cell percentage. More naive CD4+ cells and higher diversity marked long-lived donors relative to aged donors.

A second PCR, run for about 7 to 11 cycles, used a sample-barcoded 5' primer plus a J-beta primer mix. Every cDNA molecule carried a tag from a template-switch adaptor bearing 12 random nucleotides. TCRdb re-called the 5' RACE reads through MiXCR, storing one row per CDR3 protein. The repertoire holds about 1,000,000 distinct CDR3 sequences, with more than 40% as singletons. The clonotype was recovered from a woman aged 55-70 years in good health. Sequencing was done on a sample of blood. J is TRBJ2-6 and V is TRBV14; 10 nucleotides agree with TRBD1. The CDR3 here is CASSPRQGALTGANVLTF. CDR3 nucleotide sequence: TGTGCCAGCAGCCCCCGACAGGGGGCTTTGACTGGGGCCAACGTCCTGACTTTC.